This section outlines one T cell receptor (beta chain) sequence together with its context. Its antigen is currently unknown. The record originates from a study of siplizumab effects on memory and regulatory T cells. Whole-study results and caveats: Researchers could not give a naive or memory phenotype to roughly 75-97% of proliferating CD4+ or CD8+ clones. It was never confirmed that proliferating Tregs from siplizumab cultures were suppressive. Naive T cells seemed more diverse than memory cells and seemed major alloresponse contributors. Relative to controls at about 28%, mappable alloreactive CD4+ clones exhibited a mean Treg-derived proportion of less than 70% with siplizumab.

Profiling relied on immunoSEQ multiplex PCR, and the TCRdb table lists in-frame clones only, not all of them. Among roughly 92,000 clones listed, around 94% were seen once. The sequence was obtained from a human donor in good health. Input material: non-Treg CD4+ T cells sorted from blood.

CDR3 in amino acids: CASSLVATSGRALPDTQYF. CDR3 DNA: TGCGCCAGCAGCTTGGTTGCGACTAGCGGGAGGGCCCTGCCAGATACGCAGTATTTT. The chain combines TRBV5-1 with TRBJ2-3; 14 bases are shared with TRBD2. V was pared by 0 bases and J by 4 bases, with 10 bases of the junction left unmatched. The CDR3 spans 19 residues. Germline lookup yields CDR1 SGHRS and CDR2 YFSETQ.